This T cell receptor (beta chain) was captured by sequencing in a study of T cell responses to AZD1222 COVID-19 vaccine. In the case of this clone: The antigen is unknown.

General observations from the study: Close to half of all spike-specific TCRs reportedly target regions of the variants that are unmutated. Repertoire sampling occurred only after the peak T cell response. Most donors were white British and more were female, and clonal diversity was possibly underestimated.

V was pared by 8 bases and J by 0 bases, with 11 bases between. The length of the CDR3 is 14 residues. In germline, CDR1 is WSHSY, CDR2 SAAADI. The study pooled second doses at about 4 or about 12 weeks. TCRdb keeps only in-frame clones here, not all; method: immunoSEQ multiplex PCR. The sample has about 270,000 clones, 90% to 95% seen once. The sample was peripheral blood, taken 28 days after the second AZD1222 dose. This TCR came from an adult who received the AZD1222 COVID-19 vaccine. This sequence joins TRBV10-2 and TRBJ1-5; D gene uncertain. The CDR3 here is CASAPTNSNQPQHF. CDR3 nucleotides: TGCGCCAGCGCCCCCACCAATAGCAATCAGCCCCAGCATTTT.